This T cell receptor beta chain was documented in a study of human T cells and chemical hapten exposure (TCRdb year 2021). Background on the whole study: For sensitization, 2% DPC in acetone was applied to a 2 cm by 2 cm area of upper inner arm skin. Around 30 alopecia patients provided blood for TCR sequencing at one to four time points (pre-sensitization, 2, 6 and 24 weeks). Peripheral blood TCR repertoire changes were tracked in vivo in alopecia patients during primary and secondary sensitization to the hapten diphenylcyclopropenone (DPC). Patch testing was done on the upper back using Finn chambers containing 0.01% DPC, and results were scored after 6 days according to International Contact Dermatitis Research Group standards. Patient blood was sampled pre-sensitization (week 0) and at 2, 6 and about 24 weeks after DPC sensitization. Libraries were combined into a pool for sequencing, and differences in TCR yield between samples came mainly from small differences in library volumes within the pool. Most of the patients in the cohort were female, and the cohort covered alopecia areata with under or over 50% scalp involvement, alopecia totalis and alopecia universalis. Throughout the study period of about 22 weeks, patients also received therapeutic DPC doses to the scalp every week.

Library preparation used RACE. Sequencing was carried out with a NextSeq 500. Library preparation attached unique molecular identifiers to individual cDNA molecules for quantitative, reproducible TCR counting. Each blood RNA sample was used to sequence both TCR alpha and TCR beta chains. As for the authors' bioinformatics: Samples had a median of approximately 93,000 TCRs, with a range from about 23,224 to 750,000. V, J and CDR3 annotation of the TCR reads was performed with the Decombinator software suite. For the PS versus PT1 abundance plots, all samples were subsampled to the same number of TCRs (28,000). Expanded TCRs were defined as absent before sensitization and observed at least eight times at the 2-week time point. In TCRdb, the public reads were trimmed at Q25 with fastp and aligned with MiXCR, with productive beta chains retained. CDR3 protein sequences are deduplicated, and each keeps its most common genes and DNA. TCRdb's processing, not the authors' own work, is the source of the V and J calls. The sample table holds under 45,000 distinct CDR3 sequences, of which roughly 10% were seen once. About 6.5% of the sample is in the top ten clones.

The sample holds many counts of this clonotype. Its antigen has not been determined. Base qualities are not at hand, and no much larger clone is one base apart. In light of the paper, this sample's time point label describes: pre-sensitization, week 0. The label giving this sample's treatment or condition can be read as: therapeutic diphenylcyclopropenone sensitization with weekly scalp DPC. Blood at each patch-test visit was drawn before the patch test was applied. Eligible patients were aged 18 to 70, diagnosed with alopecia, deemed suitable for DPC therapy, and excluded if pregnant. Total RNA was extracted from unfractionated whole blood that had been collected in Tempus Blood RNA tubes. The CDR3 numbers 17 residues from cysteine through phenylalanine. Just the 51-base CDR3 DNA is kept, in frame starting at base 1. As encoded in the germline V gene, CDR1 is SGHNT while CDR2 is YENEEA. The germline V and J ends show losses of 1 base and 4 bases respectively, and no gene match explains 6 bases of the junction.

Beyond this particular receptor, the publication reports: Alopecia, a presumed autoimmune disease, was present in all patients, so the immune response of the patients might differ from that of healthy individuals. Patch test score correlated positively with the number of PT1 expanded TCRs, reaching significance at thresholds 8, 16 and 32 but not at 4. Expanded TCRs formed significantly more large CDR3 similarity clusters than pre-sensitization or healthy control sets, consistent with antigen-driven responses. DPC sensitization did not change the number of TCRs with a frequency above 1 in 1000, and there was no evidence of changes in global repertoire structure. After repeated subsampling, changes were observed in the strength of the expansion versus patch-test correlation and in the threshold at which the correlation became significant.

The V gene is TRBV11-3 and the J gene is TRBJ2-6; the junction holds 8 bases that match TRBD1. The input for sequencing was whole blood, taken in connection with sensitization to the hapten diphenylcyclopropenone (DPC). This receptor was identified in a young man with alopecia areata. Some clones in this sample may be carry-over from other donors' samples. For the CDR3, the sequence is CASSLAGQGAGANVLTF. Read as DNA, the sequence is TGTGCCAGCAGCTTAGCCGGACAGGGAGCCGGGGCCAACGTCCTGACTTTC.